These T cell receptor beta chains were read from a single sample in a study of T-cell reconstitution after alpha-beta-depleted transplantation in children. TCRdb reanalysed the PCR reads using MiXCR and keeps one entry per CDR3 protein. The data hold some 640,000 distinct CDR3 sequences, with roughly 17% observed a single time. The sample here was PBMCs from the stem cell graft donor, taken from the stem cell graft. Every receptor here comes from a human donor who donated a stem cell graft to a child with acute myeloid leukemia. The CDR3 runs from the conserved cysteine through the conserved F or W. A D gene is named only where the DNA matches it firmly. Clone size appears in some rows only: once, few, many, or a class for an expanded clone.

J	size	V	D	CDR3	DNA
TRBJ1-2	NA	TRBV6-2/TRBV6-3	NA	CASSYSSGSLYCYTF	TGTGCCAGCAGTTACTCTTCGGGGTCTCTCTATTGCTACACCTTC
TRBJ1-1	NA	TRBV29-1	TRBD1	CSVEDPGQGLNTEAFF	TGCAGCGTTGAAGACCCGGGACAGGGATTGAACACTGAAGCTTTCTTT
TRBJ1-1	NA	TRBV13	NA	CASNDDSGTEAFF	TGTGCCAGCAACGACGACTCTGGGACCGAAGCTTTCTTT
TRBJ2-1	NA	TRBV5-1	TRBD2	CASSFTAGGESEQFF	TGCGCCAGCAGCTTTACAGCGGGGGGAGAGAGTGAGCAGTTCTTC
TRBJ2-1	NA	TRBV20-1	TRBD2	CSARLPEGTMHNEQFF	TGCAGTGCTAGACTCCCCGAAGGGACTATGCACAATGAGCAGTTCTTC
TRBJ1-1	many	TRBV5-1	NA	CASSLERTRNTEAFF	TGCGCCAGCAGCTTGGAGAGGACAAGGAACACTGAAGCTTTCTTT
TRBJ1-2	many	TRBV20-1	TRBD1	CSATHGGQGVSYGYTF	TGCAGTGCAACTCACGGGGGACAGGGGGTTTCCTATGGCTACACCTTC
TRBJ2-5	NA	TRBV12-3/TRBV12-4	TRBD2	CASSLWEGQETQYF	TGTGCCAGCAGCCTCTGGGAGGGCCAAGAGACCCAGTACTTC
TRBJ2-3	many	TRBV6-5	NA	CASSYLASASTDTQYF	TGTGCCAGCAGTTACTTAGCTAGCGCTAGCACAGATACGCAGTATTTT
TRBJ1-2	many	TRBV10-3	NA	CAISEDPNYGYTF	TGTGCCATCAGTGAAGACCCGAACTATGGCTACACCTTC
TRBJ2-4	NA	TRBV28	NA	CASSLGNLDIQYF	TGTGCCAGCAGTTTGGGAAATCTTGACATTCAGTACTTC
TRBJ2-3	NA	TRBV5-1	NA	CASREDGWGTDTQYF	TGCGCCAGCAGGGAAGACGGATGGGGCACAGATACGCAGTATTTT
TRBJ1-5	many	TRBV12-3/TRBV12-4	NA	CASSLRQHQPQHF	TGTGCCAGCAGTCTCAGACAGCATCAGCCCCAGCATTTT
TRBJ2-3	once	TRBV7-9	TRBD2	CASSFLGLGSTDTQYF	TGTGCCAGCAGCTTCCTTGGACTAGGGAGCACAGATACGCAGTATTTT
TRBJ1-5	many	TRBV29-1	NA	CSVEENSNQPQHF	TGCAGCGTTGAAGAGAATAGCAATCAGCCCCAGCATTTT
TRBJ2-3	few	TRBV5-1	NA	CASSVTGADTQYF	TGCGCCAGCAGTGTGACAGGCGCAGATACGCAGTATTTT
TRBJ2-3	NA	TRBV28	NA	CASSFRADWGDTQYF	TGTGCCAGCAGTTTCCGGGCGGATTGGGGAGATACGCAGTATTTT
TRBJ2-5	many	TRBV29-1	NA	CSVAGSETQYF	TGCAGCGTTGCAGGGTCGGAGACCCAGTACTTC
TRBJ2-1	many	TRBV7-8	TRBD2	CASSQGLAGGDNEQFF	TGTGCCAGCAGCCAAGGACTAGCGGGGGGAGACAATGAGCAGTTCTTC
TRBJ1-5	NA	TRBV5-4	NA	CASSLAWTQKGSGNQPQHF	TGTGCCAGCAGCTTGGCCTGGACGCAGAAGGGGTCCGGCAATCAGCCCCAGCATTTT
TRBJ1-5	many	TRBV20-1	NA	CSARYAYQPQHF	TGCAGTGCTAGATACGCTTATCAGCCCCAGCATTTT
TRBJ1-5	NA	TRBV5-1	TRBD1	CASSGRDRGQTGNQPQHF	TGCGCCAGCAGCGGGCGGGACAGGGGGCAGACGGGCAATCAGCCCCAGCATTTT
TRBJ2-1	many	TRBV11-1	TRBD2	CASSSQRGPYHEQFF	TGTGCCAGCAGCTCACAGCGGGGGCCGTACCATGAGCAGTTCTTC
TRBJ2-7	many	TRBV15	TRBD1	CATSYVGQSLYEQYF	TGTGCCACCAGCTATGTGGGACAGTCATTATACGAGCAGTACTTC
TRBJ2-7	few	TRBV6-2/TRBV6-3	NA	CASSYEGFSYEQYF	TGTGCCAGCAGTTACGAAGGGTTCTCCTACGAGCAGTACTTC
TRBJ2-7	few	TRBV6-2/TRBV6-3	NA	CASSYPTGRTYEQYF	TGTGCCAGCAGTTACCCAACAGGGAGAACGTACGAGCAGTACTTC
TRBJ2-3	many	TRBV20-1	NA	CSASKGQSTDTQYF	TGCAGTGCTAGCAAGGGACAAAGCACAGATACGCAGTATTTT
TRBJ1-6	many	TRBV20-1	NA	CSAVDGISTKPLHF	TGCAGTGCTGTGGACGGAATTTCTACAAAACCCCTCCACTTT
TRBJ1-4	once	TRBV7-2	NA	CASSSRGGATNEKLFF	TGTGCCAGCAGCTCACGCGGGGGGGCAACTAATGAAAAACTGTTTTTT
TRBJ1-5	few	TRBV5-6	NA	CASSLGSRPQHF	TGTGCCAGCAGCTTGGGGTCCAGGCCCCAGCATTTT
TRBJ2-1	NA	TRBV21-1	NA	CASGPGFAGSYNEQFF	TGTGCCAGCGGCCCCGGGTTCGCGGGCTCCTACAATGAGCAGTTCTTC
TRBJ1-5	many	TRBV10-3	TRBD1	CAISEGQGARNQPQHF	TGTGCCATCTCCGAGGGACAGGGGGCGCGGAATCAGCCCCAGCATTTT
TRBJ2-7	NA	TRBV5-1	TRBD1	CASSFTGVVSYEQYF	TGCGCCAGCAGCTTTACAGGGGTAGTTTCCTACGAGCAGTACTTC
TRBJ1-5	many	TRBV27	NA	CASSLSANQPQHF	TGTGCCAGCAGTTTAAGCGCCAATCAGCCCCAGCATTTT
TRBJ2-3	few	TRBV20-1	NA	CSAPRLDTSTDTQYF	TGCAGTGCTCCGAGACTAGACACTAGCACAGATACGCAGTATTTT
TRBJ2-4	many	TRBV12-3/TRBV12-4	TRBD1	CASSIRQGGKNIQYF	TGTGCCAGCAGTATTCGACAGGGCGGCAAAAACATTCAGTACTTC
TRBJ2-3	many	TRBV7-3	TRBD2	CASSLRGGFTDTQYF	TGTGCCAGCAGCTTACGGGGGGGATTTACAGATACGCAGTATTTT